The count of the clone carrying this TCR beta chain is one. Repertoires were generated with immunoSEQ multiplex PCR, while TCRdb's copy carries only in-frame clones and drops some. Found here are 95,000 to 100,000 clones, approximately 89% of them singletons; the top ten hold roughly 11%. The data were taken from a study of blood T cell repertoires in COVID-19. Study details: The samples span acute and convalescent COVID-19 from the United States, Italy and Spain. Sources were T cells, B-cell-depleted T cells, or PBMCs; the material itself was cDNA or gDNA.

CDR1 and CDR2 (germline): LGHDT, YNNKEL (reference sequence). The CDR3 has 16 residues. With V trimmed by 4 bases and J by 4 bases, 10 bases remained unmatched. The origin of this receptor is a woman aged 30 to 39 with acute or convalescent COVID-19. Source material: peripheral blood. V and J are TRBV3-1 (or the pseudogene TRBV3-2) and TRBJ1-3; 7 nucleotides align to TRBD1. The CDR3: CASSRSPGQAGNTIYF. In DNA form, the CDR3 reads TGTGCCAGCAGCCGGAGCCCTGGACAGGCGGGAAACACCATATATTTT.